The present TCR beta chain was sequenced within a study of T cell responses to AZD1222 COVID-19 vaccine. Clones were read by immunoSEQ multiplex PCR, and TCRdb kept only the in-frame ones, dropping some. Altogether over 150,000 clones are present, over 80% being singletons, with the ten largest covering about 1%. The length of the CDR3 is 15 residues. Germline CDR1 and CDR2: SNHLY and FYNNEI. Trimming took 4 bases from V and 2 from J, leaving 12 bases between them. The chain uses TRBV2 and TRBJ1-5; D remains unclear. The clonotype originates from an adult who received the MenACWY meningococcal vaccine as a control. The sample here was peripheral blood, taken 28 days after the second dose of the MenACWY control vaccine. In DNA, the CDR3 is TGTGCCAGCAGTGGCCGGGGAGGGCGCAATCAGCCCCAGCATTTT. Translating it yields CASSGRGGRNQPQHF.